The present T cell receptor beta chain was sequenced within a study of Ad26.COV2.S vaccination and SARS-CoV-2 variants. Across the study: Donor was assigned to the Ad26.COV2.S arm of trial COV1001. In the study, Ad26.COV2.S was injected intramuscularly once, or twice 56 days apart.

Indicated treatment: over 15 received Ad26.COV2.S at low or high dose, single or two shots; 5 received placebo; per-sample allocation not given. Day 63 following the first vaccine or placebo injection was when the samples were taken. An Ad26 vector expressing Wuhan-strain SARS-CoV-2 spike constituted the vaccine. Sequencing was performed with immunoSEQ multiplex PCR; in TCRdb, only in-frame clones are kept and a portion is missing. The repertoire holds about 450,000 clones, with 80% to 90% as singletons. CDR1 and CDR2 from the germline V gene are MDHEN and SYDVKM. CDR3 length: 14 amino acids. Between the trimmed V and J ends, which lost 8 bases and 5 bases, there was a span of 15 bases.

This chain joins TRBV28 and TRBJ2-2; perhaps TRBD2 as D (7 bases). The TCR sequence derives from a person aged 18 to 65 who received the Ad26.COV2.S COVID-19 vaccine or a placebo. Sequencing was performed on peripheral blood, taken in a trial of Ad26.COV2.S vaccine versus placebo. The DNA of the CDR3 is TGTGCCAGCGACCCCGCGGGGGCTACCGGGGAGCTGTTTTTT. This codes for CASDPAGATGELFF.